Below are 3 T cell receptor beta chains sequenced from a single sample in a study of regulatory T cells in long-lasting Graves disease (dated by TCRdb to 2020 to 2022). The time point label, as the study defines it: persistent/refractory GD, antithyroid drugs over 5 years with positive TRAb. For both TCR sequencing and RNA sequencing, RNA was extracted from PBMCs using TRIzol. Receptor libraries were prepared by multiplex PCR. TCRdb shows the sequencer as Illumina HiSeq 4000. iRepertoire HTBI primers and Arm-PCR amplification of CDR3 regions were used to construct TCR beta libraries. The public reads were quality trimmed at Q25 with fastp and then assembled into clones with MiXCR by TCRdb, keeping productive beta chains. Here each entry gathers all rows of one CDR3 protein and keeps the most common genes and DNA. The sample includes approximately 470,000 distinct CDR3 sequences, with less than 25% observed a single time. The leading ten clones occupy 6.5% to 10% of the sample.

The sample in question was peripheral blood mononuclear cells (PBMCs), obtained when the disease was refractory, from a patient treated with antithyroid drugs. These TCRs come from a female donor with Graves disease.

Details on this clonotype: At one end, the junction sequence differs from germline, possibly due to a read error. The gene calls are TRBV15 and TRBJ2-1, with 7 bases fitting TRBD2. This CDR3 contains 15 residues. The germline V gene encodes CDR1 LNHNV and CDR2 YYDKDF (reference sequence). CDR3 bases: TGTGCCACCAGCAGAGACTTAGCGAGTGGGCGGGAGCTACTCTTC. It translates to CATSRDLASGRELLF.

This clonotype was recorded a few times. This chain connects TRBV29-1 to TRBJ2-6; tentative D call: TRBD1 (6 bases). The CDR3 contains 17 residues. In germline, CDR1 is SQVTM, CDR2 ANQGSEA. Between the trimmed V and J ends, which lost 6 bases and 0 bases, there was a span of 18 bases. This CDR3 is CSVLTDRIPSGANVLTF. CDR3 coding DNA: TGCAGCGTATTAACCGACAGGATCCCCTCTGGGGCCAACGTCCTGACTTTC.

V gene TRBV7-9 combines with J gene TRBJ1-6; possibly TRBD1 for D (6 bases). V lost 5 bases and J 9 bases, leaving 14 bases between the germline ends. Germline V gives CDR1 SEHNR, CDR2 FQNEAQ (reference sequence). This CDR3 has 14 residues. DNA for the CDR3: TGTGCCAGCAGCGTAGGGCAGGGGATTTCACCCCTCCACTTT. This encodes CASSVGQGISPLHF.